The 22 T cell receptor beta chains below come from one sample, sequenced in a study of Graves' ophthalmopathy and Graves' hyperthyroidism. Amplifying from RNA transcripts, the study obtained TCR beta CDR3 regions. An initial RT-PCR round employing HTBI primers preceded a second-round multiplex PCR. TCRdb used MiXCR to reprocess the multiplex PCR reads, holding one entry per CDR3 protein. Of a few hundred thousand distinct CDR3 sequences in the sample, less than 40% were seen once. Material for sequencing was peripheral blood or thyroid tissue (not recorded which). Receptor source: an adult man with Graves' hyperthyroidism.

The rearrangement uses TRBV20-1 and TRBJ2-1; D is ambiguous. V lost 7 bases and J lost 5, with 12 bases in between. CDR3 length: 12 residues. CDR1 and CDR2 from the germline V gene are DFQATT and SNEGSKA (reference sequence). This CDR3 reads CSGQPPDNEQFF. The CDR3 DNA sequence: TGCAGTGGCCAACCACCCGACAATGAGCAGTTCTTC.

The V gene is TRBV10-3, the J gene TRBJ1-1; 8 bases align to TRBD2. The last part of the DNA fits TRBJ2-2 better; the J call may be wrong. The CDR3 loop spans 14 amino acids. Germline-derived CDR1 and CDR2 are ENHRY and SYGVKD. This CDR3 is CASRAGENTGELFF. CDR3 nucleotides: TGTGCCAGCAGAGCGGGGGAGAACACCGGGGAGCTGTTTTTT.

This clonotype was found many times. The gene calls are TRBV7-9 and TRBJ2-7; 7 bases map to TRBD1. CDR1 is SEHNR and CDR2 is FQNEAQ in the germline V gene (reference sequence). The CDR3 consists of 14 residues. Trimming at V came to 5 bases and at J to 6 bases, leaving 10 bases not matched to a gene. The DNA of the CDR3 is TGTGCCAGCAGCACGATCGAGGGGGCCGGCGAGCAGTACTTC. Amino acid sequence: CASSTIEGAGEQYF.

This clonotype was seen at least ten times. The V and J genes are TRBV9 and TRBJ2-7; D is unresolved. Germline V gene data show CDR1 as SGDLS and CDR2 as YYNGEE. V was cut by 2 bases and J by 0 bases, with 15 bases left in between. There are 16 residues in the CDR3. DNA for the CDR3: TGTGCCAGCAGCGTGGATCCCGCGGCAGGCTCCTACGAGCAGTACTTC. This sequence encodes CASSVDPAAGSYEQYF.

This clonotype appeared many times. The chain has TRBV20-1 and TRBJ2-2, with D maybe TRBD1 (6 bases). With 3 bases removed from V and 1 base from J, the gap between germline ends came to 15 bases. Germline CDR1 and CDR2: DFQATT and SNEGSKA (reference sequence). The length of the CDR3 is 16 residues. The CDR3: CSARNDRTLNTGELFF. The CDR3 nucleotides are TGCAGTGCTAGGAACGACAGGACTCTGAACACCGGGGAGCTGTTTTTT.

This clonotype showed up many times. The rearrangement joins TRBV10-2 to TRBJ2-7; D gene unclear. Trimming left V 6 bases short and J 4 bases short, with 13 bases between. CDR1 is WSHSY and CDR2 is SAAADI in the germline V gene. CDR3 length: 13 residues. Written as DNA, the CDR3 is TGCGCCAGCAGCTCCGGGTCCTATTACGAGCAGTACTTC. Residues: CASSSGSYYEQYF.

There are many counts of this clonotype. The CDR3 DNA reads TGCGCCAGCAGCTTGGACCCCAGGGAGATCAACTATGGCTACACCTTC. Amino acids: CASSLDPREINYGYTF. This chain joins TRBV5-1 and TRBJ1-2, with D possibly TRBD1 on 5 matching bases. From germline, CDR1 is SGHRS and CDR2 YFSETQ. V was pared by 0 bases and J by 2 bases, with 14 bases between. The CDR3 contains 16 residues.

CDR3 protein: CAWRVSGEAFF. The CDR3, as DNA: TGTGCCTGGAGGGTCAGCGGCGAAGCTTTCTTT. This rearrangement joins TRBV30 to TRBJ1-1; no reliable D call. The V gene lost 3 bases and the J gene lost 8 bases, with 10 bases spanning the gap. In germline, CDR1 is GTSNPN, CDR2 SVGIG (reference sequence). The CDR3 length is 11 residues.

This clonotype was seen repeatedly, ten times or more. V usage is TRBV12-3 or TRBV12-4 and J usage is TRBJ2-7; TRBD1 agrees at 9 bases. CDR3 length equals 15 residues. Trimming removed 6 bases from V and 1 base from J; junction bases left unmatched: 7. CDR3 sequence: CASRPGQGISYEQYF. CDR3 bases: TGTGCCAGCAGACCGGGACAGGGAATTTCCTACGAGCAGTACTTC.

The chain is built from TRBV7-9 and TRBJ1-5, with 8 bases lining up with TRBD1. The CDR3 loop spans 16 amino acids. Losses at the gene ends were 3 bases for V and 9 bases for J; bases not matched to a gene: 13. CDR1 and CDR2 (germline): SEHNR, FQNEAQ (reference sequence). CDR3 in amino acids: CASSLQGAGIMWPQHF. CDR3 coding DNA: TGTGCCAGCAGCTTGCAGGGGGCCGGGATTATGTGGCCCCAGCATTTT.

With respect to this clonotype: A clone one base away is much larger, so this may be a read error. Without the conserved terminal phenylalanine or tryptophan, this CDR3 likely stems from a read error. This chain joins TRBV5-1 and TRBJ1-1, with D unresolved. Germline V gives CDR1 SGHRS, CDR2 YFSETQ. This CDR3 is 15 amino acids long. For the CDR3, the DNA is TGTGCCAGCAGCTTAGCTCCCGGGATGAACACTGAAGCTTTCCTT. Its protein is CASSLAPGMNTEAFL.

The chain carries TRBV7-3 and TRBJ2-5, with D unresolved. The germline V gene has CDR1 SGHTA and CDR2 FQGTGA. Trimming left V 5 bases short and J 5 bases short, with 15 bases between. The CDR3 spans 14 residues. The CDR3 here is CASSPWNSSETQYF. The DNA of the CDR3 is TGTGCCAGCAGCCCCTGGAACAGTTCCGAGACCCAGTACTTC.

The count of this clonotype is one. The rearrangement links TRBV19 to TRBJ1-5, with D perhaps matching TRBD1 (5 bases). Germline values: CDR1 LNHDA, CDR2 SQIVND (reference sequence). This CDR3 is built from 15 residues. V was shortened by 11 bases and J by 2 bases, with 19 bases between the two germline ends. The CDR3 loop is CAWSVKGDGNQPQHF. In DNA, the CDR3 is TGTGCCTGGAGTGTAAAAGGGGATGGCAATCAGCCCCAGCATTTT.

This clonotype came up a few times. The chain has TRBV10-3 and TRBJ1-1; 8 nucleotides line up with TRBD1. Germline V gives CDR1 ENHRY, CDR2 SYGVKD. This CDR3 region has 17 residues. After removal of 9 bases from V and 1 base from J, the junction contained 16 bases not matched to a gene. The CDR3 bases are TGTGCCATACGGGCATCCCAGGGGGCCGGTAGGAACACTGAAGCTTTCTTT. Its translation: CAIRASQGAGRNTEAFF.

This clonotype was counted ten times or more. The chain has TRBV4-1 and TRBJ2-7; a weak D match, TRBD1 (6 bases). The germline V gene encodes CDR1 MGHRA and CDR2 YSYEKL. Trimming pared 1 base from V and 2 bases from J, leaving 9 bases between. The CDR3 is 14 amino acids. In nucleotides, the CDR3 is TGCGCCAGCAGCCAAGGACAGGTCCCCTACGAGCAGTACTTC. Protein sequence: CASSQGQVPYEQYF.

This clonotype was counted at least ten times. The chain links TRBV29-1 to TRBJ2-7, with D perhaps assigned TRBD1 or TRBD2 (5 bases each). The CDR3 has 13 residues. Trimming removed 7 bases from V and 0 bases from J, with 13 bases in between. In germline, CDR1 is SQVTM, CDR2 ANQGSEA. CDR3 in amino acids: CSAERGTSYEQYF. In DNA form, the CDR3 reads TGCAGCGCGGAGCGAGGGACCTCCTACGAGCAGTACTTC.

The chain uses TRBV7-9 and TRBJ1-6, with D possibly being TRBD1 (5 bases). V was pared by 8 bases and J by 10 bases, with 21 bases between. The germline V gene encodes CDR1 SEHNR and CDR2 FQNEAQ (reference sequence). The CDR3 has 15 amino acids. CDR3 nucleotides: TGTGCCAGCGCCACGGGAGGGGTGGTCGGCTCACCCCTCCACTTT. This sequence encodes CASATGGVVGSPLHF.

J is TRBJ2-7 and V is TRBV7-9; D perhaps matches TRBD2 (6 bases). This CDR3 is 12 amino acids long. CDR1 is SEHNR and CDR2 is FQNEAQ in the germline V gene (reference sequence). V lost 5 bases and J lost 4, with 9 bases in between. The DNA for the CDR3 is TGTGCCAGCAGCATCCGGGGGTACGAGCAGTACTTC. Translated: CASSIRGYEQYF.

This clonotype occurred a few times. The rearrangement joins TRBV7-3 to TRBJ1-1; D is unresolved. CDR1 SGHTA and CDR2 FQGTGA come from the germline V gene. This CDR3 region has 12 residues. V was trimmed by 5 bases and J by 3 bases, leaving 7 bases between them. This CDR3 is CASSTGHTEAFF. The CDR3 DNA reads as TGTGCCAGCAGCACCGGACACACTGAAGCTTTCTTT.

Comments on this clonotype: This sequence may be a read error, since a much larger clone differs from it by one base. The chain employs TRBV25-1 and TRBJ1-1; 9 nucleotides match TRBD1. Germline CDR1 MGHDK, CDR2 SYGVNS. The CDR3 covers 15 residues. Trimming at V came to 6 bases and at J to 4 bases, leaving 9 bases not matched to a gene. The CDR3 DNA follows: TGTGCCAGCAGCCGAGGACAGGGGAAAATCACTGAAGCTTTCTTT. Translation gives CASSRGQGKITEAFF.

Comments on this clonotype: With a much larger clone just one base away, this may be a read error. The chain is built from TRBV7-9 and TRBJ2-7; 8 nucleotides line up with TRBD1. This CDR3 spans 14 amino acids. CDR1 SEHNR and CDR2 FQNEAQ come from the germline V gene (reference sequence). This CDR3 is CASSLGPGGYGQYF. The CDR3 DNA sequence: TGTGCCAGCAGCTTAGGACCAGGGGGCTACGGGCAGTACTTC.

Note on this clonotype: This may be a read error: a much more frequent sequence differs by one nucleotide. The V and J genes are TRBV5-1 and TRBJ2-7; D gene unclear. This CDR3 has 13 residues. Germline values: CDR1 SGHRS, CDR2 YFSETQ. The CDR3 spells CSSSLLRAFEQYF. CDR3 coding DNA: TGTTCCAGCAGCCTACTCCGGGCGTTCGAGCAGTACTTC.